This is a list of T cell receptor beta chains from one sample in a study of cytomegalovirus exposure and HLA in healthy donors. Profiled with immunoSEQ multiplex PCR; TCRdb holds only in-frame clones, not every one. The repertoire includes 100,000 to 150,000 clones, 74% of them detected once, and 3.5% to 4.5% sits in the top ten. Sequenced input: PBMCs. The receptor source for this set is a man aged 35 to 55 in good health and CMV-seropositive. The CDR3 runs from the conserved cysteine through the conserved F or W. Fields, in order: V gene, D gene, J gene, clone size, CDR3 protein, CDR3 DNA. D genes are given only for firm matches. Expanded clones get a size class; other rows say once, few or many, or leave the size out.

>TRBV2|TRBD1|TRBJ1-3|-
CASSATGAGNTIYF
TGTGCCAGCAGTGCGACAGGGGCTGGAAACACCATATATTTT
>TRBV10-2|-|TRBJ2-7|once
CASRATTPYEQYF
TGCGCCAGCAGAGCGACGACCCCCTACGAGCAGTACTTC
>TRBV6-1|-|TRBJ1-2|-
CASSLSEIYGYTF
TGTGCCAGCAGTCTGTCAGAAATCTATGGCTACACCTTC
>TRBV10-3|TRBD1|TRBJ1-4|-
CAISPGQGDEKLFF
TGTGCCATCAGTCCGGGACAGGGAGATGAAAAACTGTTTTTT
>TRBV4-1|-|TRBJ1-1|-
CASSQDPGGVTEAFF
TGCGCCAGCAGCCAAGATCCTGGGGGGGTGACTGAAGCTTTCTTT
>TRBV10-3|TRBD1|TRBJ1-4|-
CAISERQGEVANEKLFF
TGTGCCATCAGTGAGCGCCAGGGGGAGGTAGCTAATGAAAAACTGTTTTTT
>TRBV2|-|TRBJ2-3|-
CATITGPSTDTQYF
TGTGCTACGATAACCGGTCCTAGCACAGATACGCAGTATTTT
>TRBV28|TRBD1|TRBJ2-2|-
CASRRGPGELFF
TGTGCCAGCAGGAGGGGGCCCGGGGAGCTGTTTTTT
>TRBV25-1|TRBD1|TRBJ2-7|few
CASSGRGGTGANEQYF
TGTGCCAGCAGTGGGCGTGGTGGGACAGGGGCCAACGAGCAGTACTTC
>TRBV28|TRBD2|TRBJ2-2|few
CASSPGLAGGPTPGELFF
TGTGCCAGCAGTCCTGGACTAGCGGGAGGGCCGACCCCCGGGGAGCTGTTTTTT
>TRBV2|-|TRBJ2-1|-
CASSRLAGENYNEQFF
TGTGCCAGCAGTCGCCTGGCAGGGGAAAATTACAATGAGCAGTTCTTC
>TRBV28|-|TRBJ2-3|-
CASSLWLEAGRSADTQYF
TGTGCCAGCAGTTTATGGCTGGAAGCGGGCAGGTCGGCAGATACGCAGTATTTT
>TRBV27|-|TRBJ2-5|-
CASSQYSTQETQYF
TGTGCCAGCAGCCAGTACAGCACCCAAGAGACCCAGTACTTC
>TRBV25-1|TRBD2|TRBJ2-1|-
CASSESTAGVRNEQFF
TGTGCCAGCAGTGAATCAACCGCGGGAGTAAGGAATGAGCAGTTCTTC
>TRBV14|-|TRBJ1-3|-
CASSHQTMGQPYVDTIYF
TGTGCCAGCAGCCACCAAACGATGGGCCAGCCCTATGTGGACACCATATATTTT
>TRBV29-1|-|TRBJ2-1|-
CSVVELEQFF
TGCAGCGTTGTAGAACTCGAGCAGTTCTTC
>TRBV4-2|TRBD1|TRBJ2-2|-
CASNQGADGELFF
TGTGCCAGCAACCAGGGGGCGGACGGGGAGCTGTTTTTT
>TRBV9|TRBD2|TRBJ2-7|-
CASSAEGTSSYEQYF
TGTGCCAGCAGCGCGGAAGGGACTAGCTCCTACGAGCAGTACTTC
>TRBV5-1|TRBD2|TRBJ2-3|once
CASSFRLAGTDTQYF
TGCGCCAGCAGCTTCCGACTAGCGGGCACAGATACGCAGTATTTT
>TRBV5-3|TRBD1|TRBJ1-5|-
CARILVRDSDYSNQPQHF
TGTGCCAGAATATTGGTCCGGGACAGCGACTATAGCAATCAGCCCCAGCATTTT
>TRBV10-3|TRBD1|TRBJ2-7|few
CAISGRTGTSYEQYF
TGTGCCATCAGTGGGAGGACAGGGACCTCTTACGAGCAGTACTTC
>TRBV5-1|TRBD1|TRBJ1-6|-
CASSLGGQVNSPLHF
TGCGCCAGCAGCTTGGGGGGACAGGTCAATTCACCCCTCCACTTT
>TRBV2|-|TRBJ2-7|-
CASSERQVTAYEQYF
TGTGCCAGCAGTGAAAGACAGGTTACAGCCTACGAGCAGTACTTC
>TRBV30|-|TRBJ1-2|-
CAWSLPGRYYGYTF
TGTGCCTGGAGTCTCCCGGGAAGGTACTATGGCTACACCTTC
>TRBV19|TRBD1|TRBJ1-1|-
CASQNRGITEAFF
TGTGCCTCCCAAAACAGGGGTATCACTGAAGCTTTCTTT
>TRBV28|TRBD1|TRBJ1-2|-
CASRPNRGREGIYGYTF
TGTGCCAGCAGACCCAACAGGGGGCGCGAAGGGATCTATGGCTACACCTTC
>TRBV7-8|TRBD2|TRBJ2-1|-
CASSSRPSGRNNEQFF
TGTGCCAGCAGCTCCAGGCCTAGCGGAAGGAACAATGAGCAGTTCTTC
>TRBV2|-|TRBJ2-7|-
CASSESRAGRTYEQYF
TGTGCCAGCAGTGAATCAAGGGCAGGGAGGACCTACGAGCAGTACTTC
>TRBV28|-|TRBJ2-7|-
CASSPPGGIYEQYF
TGTGCCAGCAGTCCCCCAGGGGGGATCTACGAGCAGTACTTC
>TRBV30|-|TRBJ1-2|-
CAWSVSDTYGYTF
TGTGCCTGGAGTGTAAGTGACACCTATGGCTACACCTTC
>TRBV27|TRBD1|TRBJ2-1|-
CASSLMFGTGEYNEQFF
TGTGCCAGCAGTTTAATGTTCGGGACAGGGGAGTACAATGAGCAGTTCTTC
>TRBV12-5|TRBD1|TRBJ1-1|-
CASGLVRGDRGQWTEAFF
TGTGCTAGTGGTTTGGTCCGAGGGGACAGGGGGCAGTGGACTGAAGCTTTCTTT
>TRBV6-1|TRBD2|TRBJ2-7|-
CASSESGLAGNEQYF
TGTGCCAGCAGTGAATCGGGACTAGCGGGGAACGAGCAGTACTTC
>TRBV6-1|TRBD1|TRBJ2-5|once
CASPGGFQETQYF
TGTGCCAGCCCAGGGGGCTTTCAAGAGACCCAGTACTTC
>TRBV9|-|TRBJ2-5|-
CASNRDQETQYF
TGTGCCAGCAACAGGGACCAAGAGACCCAGTACTTC
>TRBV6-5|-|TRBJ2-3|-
CASRGLADTQYF
TGTGCCAGCAGGGGCTTGGCAGATACGCAGTATTTT
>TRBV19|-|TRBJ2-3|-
CASSIGAGVGTQYF
TGTGCCAGTAGTATAGGTGCCGGAGTAGGTACGCAGTATTTT
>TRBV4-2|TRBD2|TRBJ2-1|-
CASSQDSGLAGDLSYNEQFF
TGTGCCAGCAGCCAAGATTCTGGACTAGCGGGCGACCTCTCCTACAATGAGCAGTTCTTC
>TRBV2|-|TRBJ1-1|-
CAWRGGEAFF
TGTGCCTGGAGGGGAGGTGAAGCTTTCTTT
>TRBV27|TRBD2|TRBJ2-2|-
CAASKAGATGELFF
TGTGCCGCCTCTAAAGCGGGGGCCACCGGGGAGCTGTTTTTT
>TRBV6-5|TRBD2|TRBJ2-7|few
CASSYSSGGEQYF
TGTGCCAGCAGTTACTCATCGGGGGGCGAGCAGTACTTC
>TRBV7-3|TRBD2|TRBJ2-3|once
CASSLRTSGKDTQYF
TGTGCCAGCAGCTTAAGAACTAGCGGGAAAGATACGCAGTATTTT
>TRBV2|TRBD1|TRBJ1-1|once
CASAFRGQGAFTEAFF
TGTGCCAGCGCCTTCAGAGGCCAGGGGGCGTTTACTGAAGCTTTCTTT
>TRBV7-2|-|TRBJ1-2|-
CASSPLISNYGYTF
TGTGCCAGCAGCCCCTTAATCTCTAACTATGGCTACACCTTC
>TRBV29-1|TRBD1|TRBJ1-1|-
CSVTGGTEAFF
TGCAGCGTTACAGGGGGGACTGAAGCTTTCTTT
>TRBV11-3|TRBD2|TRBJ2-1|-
CASSSIRSGGYNEQFF
TGTGCCAGCAGCTCCATTCGAAGCGGGGGTTACAATGAGCAGTTCTTC
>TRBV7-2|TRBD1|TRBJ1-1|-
CASSLGQGNTEAFF
TGTGCCAGCAGCTTAGGACAGGGGAACACTGAAGCTTTCTTT
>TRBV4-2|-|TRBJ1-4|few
CASSQEWQGFEKLFF
TGTGCCAGCAGCCAAGAGTGGCAGGGGTTTGAAAAACTGTTTTTT
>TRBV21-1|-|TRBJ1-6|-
CASSTRRQGWNSPLHF
TGTGCCAGCAGCACCCGAAGACAGGGGTGGAATTCACCCCTCCACTTT
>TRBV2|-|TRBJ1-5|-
CASKRGYSNQPQHF
TGTGCCAGCAAAAGGGGTTATAGCAATCAGCCCCAGCATTTT
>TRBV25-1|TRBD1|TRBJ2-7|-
CASSEDRLQEQYF
TGTGCCAGCAGTGAGGACAGGCTTCAAGAGCAGTACTTC
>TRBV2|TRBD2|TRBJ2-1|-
CASSDGGSGLNEQFF
TGTGCCAGCAGTGATGGTGGTAGCGGGCTAAATGAGCAGTTCTTC
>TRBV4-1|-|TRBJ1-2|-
CASSQERTYRNYGYTF
TGCGCCAGCAGCCAAGAACGGACATATCGTAACTATGGCTACACCTTC
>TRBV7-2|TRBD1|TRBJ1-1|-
CASSPLGQGRAFF
TGTGCCAGCAGCCCCCTCGGACAGGGTCGAGCTTTCTTT
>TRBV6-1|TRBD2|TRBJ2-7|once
CASSVRGGEEAF
TGTGCCAGCAGTGTCCGTGGGGGGGAAGAGGCCTTC
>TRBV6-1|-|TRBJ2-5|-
CASSDRSQETQYF
TGTGCCAGCAGTGACAGGTCTCAAGAGACCCAGTACTTC
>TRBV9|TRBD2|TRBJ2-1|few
CASSGTSGRNNEQFF
TGTGCCAGCAGTGGCACTAGCGGGAGGAACAATGAGCAGTTCTTC
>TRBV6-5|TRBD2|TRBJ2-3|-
CASSYLAGDIDTQYF
TGTGCCAGCAGTTATCTGGCGGGAGACATAGATACGCAGTATTTT
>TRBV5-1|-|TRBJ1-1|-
CASSLAGGPSEAFF
TGCGCCAGCAGCTTGGCCGGCGGGCCGAGTGAAGCTTTCTTT